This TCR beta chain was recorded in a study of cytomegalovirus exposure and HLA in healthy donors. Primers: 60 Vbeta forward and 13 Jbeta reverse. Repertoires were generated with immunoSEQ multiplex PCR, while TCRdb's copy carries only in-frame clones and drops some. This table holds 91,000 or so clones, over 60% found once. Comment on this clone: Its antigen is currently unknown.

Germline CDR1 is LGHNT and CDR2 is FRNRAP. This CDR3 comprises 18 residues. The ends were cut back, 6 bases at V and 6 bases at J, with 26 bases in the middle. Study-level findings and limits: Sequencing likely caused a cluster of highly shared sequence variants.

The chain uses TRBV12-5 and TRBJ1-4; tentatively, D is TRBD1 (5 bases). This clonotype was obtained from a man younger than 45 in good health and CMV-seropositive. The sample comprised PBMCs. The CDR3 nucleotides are TGTGCTAGTGGCCGAATGAAAGACGGGGGGTCGGCGTATGAAAAACTGTTTTTT. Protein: CASGRMKDGGSAYEKLFF.